The rows below give T cell receptor beta chains drawn from one sample of a study of metastatic and nonmetastatic thyroid tumors. TCRdb ran MiXCR on the PCR reads. The sample gives roughly 20,000 clones, about 11% of which show up once; approximately 8% is in the top ten. Sequenced material: blood. These receptors all come from a female donor with papillary thyroid cancer or a benign thyroid nodule (not recorded which). Some clones in this sample may be carry-over from other donors' samples. CDR3s include the opening cysteine and the closing phenylalanine or tryptophan. A D gene is named only where the DNA matches it firmly.

V	J	D	CDR3
TRBV2	TRBJ2-7	NA	CASNHPPDEQYF
TRBV20-1	TRBJ2-7	NA	CSAREGREMNEQYF
TRBV27	TRBJ2-5	TRBD2	CASSLQPLKREGKETQYF
TRBV20-1	TRBJ2-1	TRBD2	CSASIRGRASHDEQFF
TRBV11-3	TRBJ2-7	NA	CASSFGRNYEQYF
TRBV28	TRBJ2-7	NA	CASSFTRDFFRYEQYF
TRBV19	TRBJ1-1	TRBD1	CASSPSGGVYSNTEAFF
TRBV6-1	TRBJ1-1	NA	CTSTPTGGTEAFF
TRBV5-6	TRBJ2-1	TRBD1	CASSLDLTGLLYNEQFF
TRBV19	TRBJ1-1	NA	CASKEGSLGTEAFF
TRBV9	TRBJ1-2	NA	CASRRSGGGADGYTF
TRBV20-1	TRBJ1-6	NA	CSARTSANSPLHF
TRBV20-1	TRBJ1-6	NA	CSARGTGSESSPLHF
TRBV7-2	TRBJ2-5	NA	CASSLEPAQETQYF
TRBV27	TRBJ2-7	NA	CASSLGRSYEQYF
TRBV20-1	TRBJ2-1	TRBD2	CSARDLGTSDEQFF
TRBV30	TRBJ1-2	TRBD1	CAWGEWGQGAKGYTF
TRBV11-2	TRBJ2-2	NA	CASSLIWGSGELFF
TRBV20-1	TRBJ1-5	NA	CSARETDNQPQHF
TRBV20-1	TRBJ1-1	TRBD1	CSATGTGIYAFF
TRBV6-4	TRBJ2-7	TRBD2	CASSDSERTSGSYEQYF
TRBV3-1	TRBJ2-2	NA	CASRPRGNTGELFF
TRBV6-1	TRBJ2-5	NA	CASSEWPAGETQYF
TRBV20-1	TRBJ2-3	NA	CSASGLSRGGTDTQYF
TRBV19	TRBJ2-3	NA	CASNQVSTDTQYF
TRBV10-3	TRBJ2-3	NA	CAISDPWGGQFTDTQYF
TRBV4-2	TRBJ2-3	TRBD2	CASSPLAGGNTDTQYF
TRBV5-4	TRBJ2-7	TRBD1	CASSSQGLSSYEQYF
TRBV20-1	TRBJ2-1	NA	CSAGRLVDEQFF
TRBV6-2/TRBV6-3	TRBJ1-5	NA	CASSRGNNQPQHF
TRBV11-2	TRBJ2-1	TRBD2	CASSDLAGGSNEQFF
TRBV6-2/TRBV6-3	TRBJ2-1	TRBD2	CASNPLGLTSGKHNEQFF
TRBV12-3/TRBV12-4	TRBJ2-3	TRBD2	CASSFLLAGTDTQYF
TRBV6-1	TRBJ1-5	NA	CASSDRWVQPQHF
TRBV11-1	TRBJ1-3	NA	CASSTKTGALSSGNTIYF
TRBV6-1	TRBJ2-7	NA	CASEGTPGEQYF
TRBV5-1	TRBJ2-2	TRBD1	CASSSDRGYTGELFF
TRBV4-3	TRBJ1-5	NA	CASSQDPGQPQHF
TRBV10-2	TRBJ2-7	TRBD2	CASSEVRAGGREQYF